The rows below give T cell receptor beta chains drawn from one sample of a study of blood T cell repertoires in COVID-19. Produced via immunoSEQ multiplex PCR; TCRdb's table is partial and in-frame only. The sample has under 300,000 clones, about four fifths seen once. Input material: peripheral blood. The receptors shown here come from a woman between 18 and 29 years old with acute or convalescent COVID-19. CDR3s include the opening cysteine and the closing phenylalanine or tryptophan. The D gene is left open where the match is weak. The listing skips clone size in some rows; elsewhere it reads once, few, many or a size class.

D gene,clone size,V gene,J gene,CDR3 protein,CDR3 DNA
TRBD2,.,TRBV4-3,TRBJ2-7,CASSSYSGNEQYF,TGCGCCAGCAGCTCTTATAGCGGGAACGAGCAGTACTTC
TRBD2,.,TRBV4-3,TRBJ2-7,CASAKAGGPLNEQYF,TGCGCCAGCGCGAAGGCGGGAGGACCCCTAAACGAGCAGTACTTC
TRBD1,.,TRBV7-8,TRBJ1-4,CASSLVGQGERGEKLFF,TGTGCCAGCAGCTTAGTGGGACAGGGCGAGAGGGGTGAAAAACTGTTTTTT
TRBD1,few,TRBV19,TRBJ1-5,CASSPQWGQGDNQPQHF,TGTGCCAGTAGTCCCCAATGGGGACAGGGTGACAATCAGCCCCAGCATTTT
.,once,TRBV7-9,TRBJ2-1,CASSKQPSGLDYNEQFF,TGTGCCAGCAGTAAACAACCCTCGGGACTCGACTACAATGAGCAGTTCTTC
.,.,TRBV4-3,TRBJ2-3,CASSPTALSLSQGSTDTQYF,TGCGCCAGCAGCCCCACGGCCCTTTCCCTCTCACAGGGAAGCACAGATACGCAGTATTTT
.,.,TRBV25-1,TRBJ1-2,CASSEFPSYGYTF,TGTGCCAGCAGTGAATTCCCCAGCTATGGCTACACCTTC
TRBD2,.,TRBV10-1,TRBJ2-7,CASSESVGTSGRVEQYF,TGCGCCAGCAGTGAGTCGGTGGGTACTAGCGGGAGAGTCGAGCAGTACTTC
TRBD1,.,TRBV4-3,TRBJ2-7,CASSPGWGTDEQYF,TGCGCCAGCAGCCCCGGTTGGGGGACAGACGAGCAGTACTTC
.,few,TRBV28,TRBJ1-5,CASSLDIGVGQPQHF,TGTGCCAGCAGTTTAGATATCGGAGTTGGACAGCCCCAGCATTTT
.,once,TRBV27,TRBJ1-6,CASSPTGWDGSPLHF,TGTGCCAGCAGTCCCACAGGGTGGGATGGTTCACCCCTCCACTTT
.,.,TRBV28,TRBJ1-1,CASILATGAKAFF,TGTGCCAGCATCCTCGCGACTGGGGCAAAAGCTTTCTTT
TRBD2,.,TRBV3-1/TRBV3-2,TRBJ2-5,CASSQGATSAGRETQYF,TGTGCCAGCAGCCAAGGGGCCACTAGCGCCGGACGAGAGACCCAGTACTTC
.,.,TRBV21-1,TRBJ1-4,CASNPGQARATNEKLFF,TGTGCCAGCAACCCGGGACAGGCACGAGCAACTAATGAAAAACTGTTTTTT
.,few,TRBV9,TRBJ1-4,CASSVGARTNEKLFF,TGTGCCAGCAGCGTAGGCGCCCGAACTAATGAAAAACTGTTTTTT
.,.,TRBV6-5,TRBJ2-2,CASRVDDRSTGELFF,TGTGCCAGCAGGGTGGACGACAGATCCACCGGGGAGCTGTTTTTT
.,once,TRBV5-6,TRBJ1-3,CASSRWTDSGNTIYF,TGTGCCAGCAGCCGATGGACAGACTCTGGAAACACCATATATTTT
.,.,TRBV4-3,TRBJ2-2,CASSRGQNTGELFF,TGCGCCAGCAGCCGGGGACAGAACACCGGGGAGCTGTTTTTT
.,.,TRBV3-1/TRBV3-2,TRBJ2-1,CASSYGLGGNEQFF,TGTGCCAGCAGCTACGGACTAGGGGGCAATGAGCAGTTCTTC
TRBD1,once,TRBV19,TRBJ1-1,CASSPGQGSTEAFF,TGTGCCAGTAGCCCGGGACAGGGGAGCACTGAAGCTTTCTTT
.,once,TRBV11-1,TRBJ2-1,CASSLAGGGASLGEQFF,TGTGCCAGCAGCTTAGCGGGGGGTGGGGCTAGCTTGGGTGAGCAGTTCTTC